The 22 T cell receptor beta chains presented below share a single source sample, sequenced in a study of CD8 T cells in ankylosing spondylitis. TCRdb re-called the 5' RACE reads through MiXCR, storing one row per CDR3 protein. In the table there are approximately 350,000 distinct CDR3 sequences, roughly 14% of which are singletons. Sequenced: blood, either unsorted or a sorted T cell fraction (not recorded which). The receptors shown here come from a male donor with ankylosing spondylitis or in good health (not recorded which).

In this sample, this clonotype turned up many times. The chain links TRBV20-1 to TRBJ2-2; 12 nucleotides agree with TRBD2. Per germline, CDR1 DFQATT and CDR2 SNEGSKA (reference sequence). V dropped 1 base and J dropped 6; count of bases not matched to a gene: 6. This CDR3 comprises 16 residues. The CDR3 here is CSARAPTSGSSGELFF. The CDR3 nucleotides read TGCAGTGCTAGAGCCCCGACTAGCGGGAGTTCCGGGGAGCTGTTTTTT.

CDR3 bases: TGTGCCAGCAGACCTCTACTAGGGGGACAGGGATTTGAGGGGAACTCTGGGGCCAACGTCCTGACTTTC. It specifies CASRPLLGGQGFEGNSGANVLTF. The V call is TRBV6-4, the J call TRBJ2-6, with 9 bases that match TRBD1. The length of the CDR3 is 23 residues. V was pared by 6 bases and J by 0 bases, with 24 bases of the junction left unmatched. The germline gives CDR1 MRHNA, CDR2 SNTAGT.

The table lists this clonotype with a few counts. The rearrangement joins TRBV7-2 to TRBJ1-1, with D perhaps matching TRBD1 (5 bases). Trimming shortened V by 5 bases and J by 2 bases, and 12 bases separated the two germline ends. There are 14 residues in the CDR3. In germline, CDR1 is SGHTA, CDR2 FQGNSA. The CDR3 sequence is CASSTSTENTEAFF. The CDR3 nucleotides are TGTGCCAGCAGCACCTCGACAGAAAACACTGAAGCTTTCTTT.

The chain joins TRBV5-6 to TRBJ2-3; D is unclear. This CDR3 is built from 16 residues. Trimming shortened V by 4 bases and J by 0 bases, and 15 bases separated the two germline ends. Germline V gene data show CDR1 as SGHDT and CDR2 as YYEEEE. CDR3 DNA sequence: TGTGCCAGCAGCCAACAAATCCTGTCTAGCACAGATACGCAGTATTTT. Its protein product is CASSQQILSSTDTQYF. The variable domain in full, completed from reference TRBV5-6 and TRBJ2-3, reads DAGVTQSPTHLIKTRGQQVTLRCSPKSGHDTVSWYQQALGQGPQFIFQYYEEEERQRGNFPDRFSGHQFPNYSSELNVNALLLGDSALYLCASSQQILSSTDTQYFGPGTRLTVL.

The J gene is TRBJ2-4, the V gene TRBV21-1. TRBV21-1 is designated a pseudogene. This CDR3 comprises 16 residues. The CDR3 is CASSNLFWGAKNIQYF. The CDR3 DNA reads TGTGCCAGCAGCAACCTTTTTTGGGGAGCCAAAAACATTCAGTACTTC.

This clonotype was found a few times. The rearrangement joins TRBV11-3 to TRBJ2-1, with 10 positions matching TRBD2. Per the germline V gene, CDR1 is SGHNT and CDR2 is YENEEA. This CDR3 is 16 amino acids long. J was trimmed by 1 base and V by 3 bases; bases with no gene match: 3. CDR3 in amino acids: CASSFSGGPSYNEQFF. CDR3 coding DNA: TGTGCCAGCAGCTTTAGCGGGGGGCCTTCCTACAATGAGCAGTTCTTC. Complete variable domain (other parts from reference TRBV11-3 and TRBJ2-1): EAGVVQSPRYKIIEKKQPVAFWCNPISGHNTLYWYLQNLGQGPELLIRYENEEAVDDSQLPKDRFSAERLKGVDSTLKIQPAELGDSAVYLCASSFSGGPSYNEQFFGPGTRLTVL.

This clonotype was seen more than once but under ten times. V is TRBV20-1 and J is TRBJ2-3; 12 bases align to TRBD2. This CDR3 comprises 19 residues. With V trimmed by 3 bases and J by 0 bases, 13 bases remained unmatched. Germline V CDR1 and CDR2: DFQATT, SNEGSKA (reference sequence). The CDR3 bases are TGCAGTGCTAGTCATGGAGCTAGCGGGGGGGCAATAAGCACAGATACGCAGTATTTT. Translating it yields CSASHGASGGAISTDTQYF.

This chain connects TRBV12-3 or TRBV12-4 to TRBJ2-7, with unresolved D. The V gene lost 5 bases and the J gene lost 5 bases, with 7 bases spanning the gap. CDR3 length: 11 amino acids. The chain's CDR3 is CASSDLDEQYF. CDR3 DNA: TGTGCCAGCAGTGACCTAGACGAGCAGTACTTC.

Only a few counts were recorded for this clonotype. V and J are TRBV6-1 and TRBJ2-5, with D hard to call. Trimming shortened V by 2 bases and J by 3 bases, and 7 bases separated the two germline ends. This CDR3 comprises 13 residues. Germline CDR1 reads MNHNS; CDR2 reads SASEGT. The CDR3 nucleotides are TGTGCCAGCAGTGAATACGTGGAAGAGACCCAGTACTTC. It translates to CASSEYVEETQYF.

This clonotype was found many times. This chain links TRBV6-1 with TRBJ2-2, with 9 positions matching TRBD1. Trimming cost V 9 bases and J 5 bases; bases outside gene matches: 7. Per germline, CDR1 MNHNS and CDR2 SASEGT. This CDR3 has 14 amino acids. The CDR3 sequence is CASYRGQETGELFF. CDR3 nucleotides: TGTGCCAGTTACAGGGGGCAGGAAACCGGGGAGCTGTTTTTT.

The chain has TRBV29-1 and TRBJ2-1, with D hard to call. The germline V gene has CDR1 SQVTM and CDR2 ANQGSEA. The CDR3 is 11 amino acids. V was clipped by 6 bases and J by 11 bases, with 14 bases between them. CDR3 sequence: CSVPGQVQQFF. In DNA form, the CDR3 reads TGCAGCGTCCCAGGCCAGGTTCAGCAGTTCTTC.

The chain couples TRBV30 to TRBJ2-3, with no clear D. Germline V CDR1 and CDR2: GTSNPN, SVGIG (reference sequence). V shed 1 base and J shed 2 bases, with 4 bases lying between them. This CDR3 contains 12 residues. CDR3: CAWSGTTDTQYF. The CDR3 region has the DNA TGTGCCTGGAGTGGGACCACAGATACGCAGTATTTT.

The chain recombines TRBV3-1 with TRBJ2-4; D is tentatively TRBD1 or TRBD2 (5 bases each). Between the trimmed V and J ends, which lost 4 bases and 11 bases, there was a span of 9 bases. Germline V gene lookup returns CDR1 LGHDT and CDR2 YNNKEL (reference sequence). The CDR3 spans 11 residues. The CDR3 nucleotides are TGTGCCAGCAGCCCAGGGACCGTTCAGTACTTC. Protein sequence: CASSPGTVQYF.

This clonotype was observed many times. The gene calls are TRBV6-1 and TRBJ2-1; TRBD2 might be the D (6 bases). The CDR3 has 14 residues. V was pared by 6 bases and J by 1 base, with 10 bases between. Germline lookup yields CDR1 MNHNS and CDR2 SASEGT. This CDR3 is CASSPGTSYNEQFF. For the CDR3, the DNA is TGTGCCAGCAGCCCCGGGACTTCCTACAATGAGCAGTTCTTC.

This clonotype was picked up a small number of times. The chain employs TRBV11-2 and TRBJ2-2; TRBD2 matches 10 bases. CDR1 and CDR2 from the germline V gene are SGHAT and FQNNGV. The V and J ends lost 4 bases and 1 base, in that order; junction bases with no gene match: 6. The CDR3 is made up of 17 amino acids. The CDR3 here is CASSSVWTSGNTGELFF. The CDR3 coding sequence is TGTGCCAGCAGCTCCGTCTGGACTAGCGGGAACACCGGGGAGCTGTTTTTT.

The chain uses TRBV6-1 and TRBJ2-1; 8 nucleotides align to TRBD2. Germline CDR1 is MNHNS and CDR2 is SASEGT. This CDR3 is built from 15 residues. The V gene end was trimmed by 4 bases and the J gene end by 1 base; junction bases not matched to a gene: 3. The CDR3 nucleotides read TGTGCCAGCAGTGTAGCGGGACTATCCTACAATGAGCAGTTCTTC. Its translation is CASSVAGLSYNEQFF.

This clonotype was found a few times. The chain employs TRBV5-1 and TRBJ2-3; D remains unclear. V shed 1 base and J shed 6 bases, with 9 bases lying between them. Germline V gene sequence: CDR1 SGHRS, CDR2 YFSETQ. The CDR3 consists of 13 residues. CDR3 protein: CASSLIPPDTQYF. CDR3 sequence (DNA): TGCGCCAGCAGCTTGATTCCCCCGGATACGCAGTATTTT.

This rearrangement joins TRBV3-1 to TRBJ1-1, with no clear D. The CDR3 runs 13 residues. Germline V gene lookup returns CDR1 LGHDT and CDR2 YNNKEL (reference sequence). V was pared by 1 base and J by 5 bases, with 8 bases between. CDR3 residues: CASSQVARTEAFF. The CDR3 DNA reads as TGTGCCAGCAGCCAAGTAGCGAGGACTGAAGCTTTCTTT.

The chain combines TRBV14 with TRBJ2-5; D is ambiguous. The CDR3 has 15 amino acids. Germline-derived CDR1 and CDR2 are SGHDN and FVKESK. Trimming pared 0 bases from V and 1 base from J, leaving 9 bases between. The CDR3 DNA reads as TGTGCCAGCAGCCAAGATTATAACAGCCAAGAGACCCAGTACTTC. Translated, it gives CASSQDYNSQETQYF.

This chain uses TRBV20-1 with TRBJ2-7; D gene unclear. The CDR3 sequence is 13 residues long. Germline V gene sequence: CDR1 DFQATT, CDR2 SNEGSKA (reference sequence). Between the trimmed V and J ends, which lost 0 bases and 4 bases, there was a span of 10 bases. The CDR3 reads CSARDRVLYEQYF. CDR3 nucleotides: TGCAGTGCTAGAGATCGGGTTTTGTACGAGCAGTACTTC.

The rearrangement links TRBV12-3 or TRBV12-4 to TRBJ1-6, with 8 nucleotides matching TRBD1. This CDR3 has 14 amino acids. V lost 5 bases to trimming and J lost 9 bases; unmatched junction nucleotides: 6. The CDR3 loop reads CASSLTGAISPLHF. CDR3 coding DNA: TGTGCCAGCAGTCTGACAGGGGCGATTTCACCCCTCCACTTT.

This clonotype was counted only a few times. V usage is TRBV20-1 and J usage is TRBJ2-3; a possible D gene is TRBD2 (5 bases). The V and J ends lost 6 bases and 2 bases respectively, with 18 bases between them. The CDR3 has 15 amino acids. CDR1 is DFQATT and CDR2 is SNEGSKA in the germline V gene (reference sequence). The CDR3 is CSAMVPAGDTDTQYF. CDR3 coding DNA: TGCAGTGCGATGGTACCGGCCGGGGACACAGATACGCAGTATTTT.